Sequencing of this TCR beta chain was carried out in a study of T cell responses to AZD1222 COVID-19 vaccine. Study-wide findings and caveats: The study identified only six AZD1222 recipients as seropositive at baseline. Clonal diversity was possibly underestimated; the donors were predominantly white British and more often female.

Second-dose schedules of about 4 or about 12 weeks were combined. This clone is a singleton in its sample. Its antigen is not identified. The method was immunoSEQ multiplex PCR; TCRdb's version includes in-frame clones alone and lacks a portion of them. Of over 150,000 clones detected, approximately 90% appear once; the ten largest clones hold roughly 3.5%. This specimen was peripheral blood, taken 28 days after the second AZD1222 dose. The origin of this receptor is an adult who received the AZD1222 COVID-19 vaccine.

CDR3 coding DNA: TGTGCCAGCAGCTTCACAGGGGAAGATCAGCCCCAGCATTTT. Translated, it gives CASSFTGEDQPQHF. The chain links TRBV11-2 to TRBJ1-5; 7 nucleotides match TRBD1. Germline CDR1 SGHAT, CDR2 FQNNGV. Unmatched junction bases numbered 4, after V lost 3 bases and J lost 5 bases. The CDR3 extends over 14 amino acids.